This entry concerns a single TCR beta chain. The antigen is undetermined. Method: immunoSEQ multiplex PCR; TCRdb's copy keeps in-frame clones and lacks some. Here the sample spans about 59,000 clones, about 78% being singletons. This sample is drawn from a study of vaccination effects on CD4 cells after COVID-19. V was shortened by 6 bases and J by 6 bases, with 17 bases between the two germline ends. CDR1 and CDR2 (germline): KGHSH, LQKENI. This CDR3 region has 14 residues. Sequencing followed a ViraFEST assay step that expanded antigen-specific CD4+ T cells with viral peptide pools. Following 10 days of culture, CD4+ T cells were isolated. Vaccine administered to participants consisted of two doses of either BNT162b2 or mRNA-1273.

The chain is built from TRBV18 and TRBJ1-2; D gene uncertain. The sequences come from CD4+ T cells from PBMCs cultured with HCoV-OC43 spike peptides, collected after COVID-19 vaccination. Subset: HCoV-OC43 spike overlapping peptide pool stimulation. The sequence came from a human donor who received a COVID-19 vaccine. The CDR3 DNA follows: TGTGCCAGCTCGTTTCTCGGGAGATTGGATGGCTACACCTTC. Its protein is CASSFLGRLDGYTF.